The sample holds a few counts of the clone carrying this TCR beta chain. Antigen: not known. These data belong to a study of response to subunit inactivated influenza vaccine. The study, taken as a whole, reports: The authors put forward the suggestion that each seasonal influenza vaccination may bring in only a limited number of new T cells.

MiXCR, run by TCRdb on the RT-PCR reads, gives a single entry per CDR3 protein. The sample records 450,000 to 550,000 distinct CDR3 sequences, 25% being singletons. J gave up 7 bases and V 1 base, and 6 bases lay outside the gene matches. Germline CDR1 is SGHTA and CDR2 is FQGNSA. CDR3 length: 14 amino acids. The TCR sequence derives from a man aged 50-59 years who received an inactivated influenza vaccine. Sample: CD4+ T cells sorted from PBMCs, taken around 5 days after vaccination. The chain links TRBV7-2 to TRBJ1-2; the match to TRBD1 covers 7 bases. CDR3 sequence: CASSLVAGGAGYTF. The CDR3 nucleotides read TGTGCCAGCAGCTTAGTCGCAGGGGGAGCTGGCTACACCTTC.